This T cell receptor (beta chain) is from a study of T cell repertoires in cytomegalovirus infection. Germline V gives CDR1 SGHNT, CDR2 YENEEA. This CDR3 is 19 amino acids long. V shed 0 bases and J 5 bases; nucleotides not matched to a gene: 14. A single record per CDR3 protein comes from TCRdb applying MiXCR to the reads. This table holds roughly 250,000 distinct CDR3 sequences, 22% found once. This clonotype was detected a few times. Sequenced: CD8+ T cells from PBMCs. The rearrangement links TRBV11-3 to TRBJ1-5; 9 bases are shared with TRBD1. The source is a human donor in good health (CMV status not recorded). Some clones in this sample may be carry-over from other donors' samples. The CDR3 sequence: CASSLDWGGTGRFYQPQHF. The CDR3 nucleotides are TGTGCCAGCAGCTTAGATTGGGGTGGGACAGGGCGATTTTATCAGCCCCAGCATTTT.